Presented here are 8 T cell receptor beta chains from one specimen sequenced in a study of shared clonotypes between healthy human individuals. TCRdb's copy holds only in-frame clones and misses some; the assay was immunoSEQ multiplex PCR. The sample includes 660,000 or so clones, 90% to 97% seen only once; the top ten take around 0.1%. Terminally differentiated effector memory CD45RA+ cells were left out of the naive CD8 fraction, which was CD45RO-negative and positively selected for CCR7. Source material: naive CD8+ T cells sorted from blood. The receptors originated from a young woman in good health.

This sequence joins TRBV9 and TRBJ1-4; no clear D. The CDR3 consists of 16 residues. The V gene's germline CDR1 is SGDLS and CDR2 YYNGEE. Trimming stripped 2 bases from V and 0 bases from J, with 11 bases between. The CDR3 DNA follows: TGTGCCAGCAGCGTGGGTCGGGAAGCAACTAATGAAAAACTGTTTTTT. This codes for CASSVGREATNEKLFF.

This chain connects TRBV5-1 to TRBJ1-5, with D perhaps matching TRBD1 (5 bases). The V end was cut by 4 bases, the J end by 11 bases, with 19 bases between. The CDR3 contains 14 residues. CDR1 is SGHRS and CDR2 is YFSETQ in the germline V gene. The CDR3 here is CASSPSGGSGSQHF. The CDR3 DNA reads as TGCGCCAGCAGCCCTAGTGGGGGTTCAGGGTCCCAGCATTTT.

The CDR3 loop is CASSSGTSGFNEQFF. CDR3 bases: TGTGCCAGCAGCTCCGGGACTAGCGGATTCAATGAGCAGTTCTTC. V usage is TRBV6-5 and J usage is TRBJ2-1; 11 nucleotides line up with TRBD2. The length of the CDR3 is 15 residues. With 6 bases clipped from V and 6 bases from J, the junction kept 7 bases outside the gene matches. Germline V gene lookup returns CDR1 MNHEY and CDR2 SVGAGI.

This rearrangement joins TRBV7-9 to TRBJ1-1, with D uncertain. In germline, CDR1 is SEHNR, CDR2 FQNEAQ (reference sequence). CDR3 size: 11 residues. Between the trimmed V and J ends, which lost 2 bases and 6 bases, there was a span of 4 bases. Here the CDR3 reads CASSLYAEAFF. The CDR3 nucleotides read TGTGCCAGCAGCTTATACGCTGAAGCTTTCTTT.

The CDR3 spells CASSQNRNEQFF. CDR3 DNA: TGCGCCAGCAGCCAAAACAGAAATGAGCAGTTCTTC. The V and J genes are TRBV4-1 and TRBJ2-1; D uncertain. Trimming took off 2 bases at V and 7 bases at J, with 6 bases between the two ends. The CDR3 consists of 12 residues. Germline CDR1 reads MGHRA; CDR2 reads YSYEKL.

This clone was recorded only once. The chain is built from TRBV7-8 and TRBJ1-2; no reliable D call. Germline V CDR1 and CDR2: SGHVS, FQNEAQ. The CDR3 is 15 amino acids. V was trimmed by 3 bases and J by 4 bases, leaving 15 bases between them. CDR3 coding DNA: TGTGCCAGCAGCTTGGGTCGGGGAACCGGCTATGGCTACACCTTC. As protein: CASSLGRGTGYGYTF.

This rearrangement joins TRBV27 to TRBJ2-1; D could derive from TRBD1 or TRBD2 (5 bases each). Germline CDR1 is MNHEY and CDR2 is SMNVEV (reference sequence). Deletions cut 3 bases from V and 6 bases from J, with 18 bases between. This CDR3 has 16 amino acids. CDR3 nucleotide sequence: TGTGCCAGCAGTTTGAGCGCTGGGGGAAATTTCAATGAGCAGTTCTTC. This sequence encodes CASSLSAGGNFNEQFF.

The V gene is TRBV28, the J gene TRBJ2-7; D is unclear. Trimming left V 3 bases short and J 6 bases short, with 12 bases between. The CDR3 loop spans 13 amino acids. Germline values: CDR1 MDHEN, CDR2 SYDVKM. This CDR3 is CASSFVALGEQYF. CDR3 nucleotide sequence: TGTGCCAGCAGTTTTGTGGCGTTAGGCGAGCAGTACTTC.